The subject of this entry is one T cell receptor beta chain. After removal of 3 bases from V and 4 bases from J, the junction contained 1 base not matched to a gene. Germline CDR1 and CDR2: SGHVS and FNYEAQ. The CDR3 runs 16 residues. This sample is part of a study of technical replicates of blood from a few donors. Sequencing used immunoSEQ multiplex PCR; TCRdb keeps in-frame clones, though not all of them. Among about 98,000 clones listed, roughly 95% were seen once. The sequence came from a human donor in good health. The specimen was T cells isolated from PBMCs. The chain links TRBV7-6 to TRBJ2-2, with 14 bases aligning to TRBD2. The CDR3 spells CASSLTSGGATGELFF. The CDR3, as DNA: TGTGCCAGCAGCTTGACTAGCGGGGGGGCCACCGGGGAGCTGTTTTTT.